The rows below give T cell receptor beta chains drawn from one sample of a study of tumor and adjacent non-tumor tissue in lung cancer. MiXCR, applied by TCRdb to the multiplex PCR reads, yields one record per CDR3 protein. Seen here are about 50,000 distinct CDR3 sequences, 74% observed once, and the top ten hold around 25%. The sample taken for sequencing was distant non-tumor lung tissue. The receptor set was obtained from a woman between 55 and 75 years old with non-small cell lung cancer. CDR3s include the opening cysteine and the closing phenylalanine or tryptophan. D genes are given only for firm matches. Rows may omit the clone size; those that give it use once, few, many or a size class.

CDR3	DNA	V	D	J	size
CASSLDPSGVTEAFF	TGTGCCAGCAGCTTAGATCCCTCAGGGGTAACTGAAGCTTTCTTT	TRBV11-2	NA	TRBJ1-1	medium-sized
CATEGTEETHYF	TGTGCCACCGAAGGAACCGAAGAGACCCACTACTTC	TRBV24-1	NA	TRBJ2-5	NA
CANSPDRFYGYTF	TGCGCCAACAGCCCCGACAGGTTCTATGGCTACACCTTC	TRBV11-1	NA	TRBJ1-2	NA
CASSYTQGTRTEAFF	TGTGCCAGCAGTTACACGCAGGGGACGCGTACTGAAGCTTTCTTT	TRBV6-5	NA	TRBJ1-1	NA
CTSSHWDGGYEQYF	TGTACCAGCAGCCACTGGGACGGGGGTTACGAGCAGTACTTC	TRBV12-3/TRBV12-4	NA	TRBJ2-7	NA
CSVLEGPGGELFF	TGCAGCGTTCTGGAGGGGCCTGGCGGGGAGCTGTTTTTT	TRBV29-1	NA	TRBJ2-2	medium-sized
CAVNNTGEEKLFF	TGTGCCGTCAACAACACAGGGGAGGAAAAACTGTTTTTT	TRBV10-3	TRBD1	TRBJ1-4	NA
CAIIYGASGETQYF	TGTGCCATCATTTACGGGGCTAGCGGCGAGACCCAGTACTTC	TRBV6-5	TRBD2	TRBJ2-5	once
CSASLWDNETFF	TGCAGCGCTTCCCTCTGGGACAATGAAACTTTCTTT	TRBV29-1	NA	TRBJ1-1	NA
CASSYQVASSTVTQCF	TGTGCCAGCAGTTACCAGGTAGCTTCTAGCACGGTTACGCAGTGTTTT	TRBV6-5	NA	TRBJ2-3	NA
CASNFHPTAYNEQFF	TGTGCCAGCAATTTCCACCCTACCGCTTACAATGAGCAGTTCTTC	TRBV6-2/TRBV6-3	NA	TRBJ2-1	NA
CASSYTSGLDTQYF	TGCGCCAGCAGTTATACTAGCGGACTAGATACGCAGTATTTT	TRBV4-3	TRBD2	TRBJ2-3	NA
CSVSSGSFGEQYF	TGCAGCGTTTCTAGCGGGAGCTTTGGCGAGCAGTACTTC	TRBV29-1	TRBD2	TRBJ2-7	NA
CASSQAGGWDGYTF	TGCGCCAGCAGCCAAGCGGGGGGATGGGATGGCTACACCTTC	TRBV4-1	NA	TRBJ1-2	many
CASSRLATTANYDYTF	TGCGCCAGCAGTCGACTGGCGACCACTGCTAACTATGACTACACCTTC	TRBV12-3/TRBV12-4	NA	TRBJ1-2	NA
CASSHNGRVIYNELFF	TGCGCCAGCAGCCATAACGGGAGGGTGATCTACAATGAGCTGTTCTTC	TRBV4-3	TRBD2	TRBJ2-1	NA
CASGQESAVGGYTF	TGCGCCAGCGGCCAAGAATCTGCCGTGGGTGGCTACACCTTC	TRBV4-3	NA	TRBJ1-2	NA
CVSSSHRGLERNEQFF	TGCGTCAGCAGCAGCCACAGGGGGCTAGAGCGCAATGAGCAGTTCTTC	TRBV11-2	TRBD1	TRBJ2-1	NA
CASRTTGTGNQPQHF	TGTGCCAGCAGGACCACCGGGACAGGGAATCAGCCCCAGCATTTT	TRBV6-2/TRBV6-3	TRBD1	TRBJ1-5	medium-sized
CASSCWTWVNYGYTF	TGTGCCAGCAGTTGTTGGACATGGGTGAACTATGGCTACACCTTC	TRBV6-5	NA	TRBJ1-2	NA
CASSVKGSYTQYF	TGTGCCAGTAGTGTAAAGGGAAGTTATACGCAGTATTTT	TRBV19	NA	TRBJ2-3	few
CAGCLTRTGARDQPQHF	TGTGCCGGCTGTCTAACCCGGACAGGGGCGAGGGATCAGCCCCAGCATTTT	TRBV6-2/TRBV6-3	TRBD1	TRBJ1-5	NA
CASRGGVFGIQETQYF	TGTGCCAGCAGAGGCGGAGTGTTCGGCATTCAAGAGACCCAGTACTTC	TRBV5-5	NA	TRBJ2-5	few
CASCLGSITSGNTIYF	TGTGCCAGCTGCCTGGGATCGATTACCTCTGGAAACACCATATATTTT	TRBV5-5	NA	TRBJ1-3	NA
CASRAGTVNTEAFF	TGTGCCAGCAGAGCCGGGACGGTGAACACTGAAGCTTTCTTT	TRBV28	NA	TRBJ1-1	many
CASSFHDLDKGRTEAFF	TGTGCCAGCAGTTTTCATGACTTGGACAAGGGGCGAACTGAAGCTTTCTTT	TRBV12-3/TRBV12-4	NA	TRBJ1-1	NA
CASSQGHGAKADVFF	TGCGCCAGCAGCCAAGGACATGGGGCGAAGGCTGACGTTTTCTTT	TRBV4-1	NA	TRBJ1-1	NA
CANSPPGERETQYF	TGTGCAAACAGCCCACCGGGGGAGAGGGAGACCCAGTACTTC	TRBV28	NA	TRBJ2-5	NA
CASTTLATNEKLFF	TGTGCCAGCACGACACTTGCAACTAATGAAAAACTGTTTTTT	TRBV6-5	NA	TRBJ1-4	NA
CASSQRTPLRAGGELFF	TGTGCCAGCAGCCAACGGACCCCTTTGAGGGCGGGCGGGGAGCTGTTTTTT	TRBV5-6	NA	TRBJ2-2	many
CASSIDAQHQHF	TGTGCCAGCAGCATAGACGCCCAGCACCAGCATTTT	TRBV7-9	NA	TRBJ1-5	NA
CASSEASGRGSGYTF	TGTGCCAGCAGTGAAGCGTCAGGTCGGGGGAGTGGCTACACCTTC	TRBV6-1	NA	TRBJ1-2	many
CASRRAGDTQYF	TGTGCCAGTAGAAGAGCGGGAGATACGCAGTATTTT	TRBV6-6	NA	TRBJ2-3	NA
CASGGQQETQHF	TGTGCCAGCGGCGGACAACAAGAGACCCAGCACTTC	TRBV11-3	NA	TRBJ2-5	NA
CASSTNTGGLFF	TGTGCCAGCAGCACGAACACCGGTGGGCTGTTTTTT	TRBV11-3	NA	TRBJ2-2	few
CASRNGGSEETQYF	TGTGCCAGCAGAAACGGGGGGAGCGAAGAGACCCAGTACTTC	TRBV6-5	TRBD2	TRBJ2-5	NA
CASSVGQDAGYTF	TGTGCCAGCAGCGTTGGACAGGATGCGGGCTACACCTTC	TRBV7-9	TRBD1	TRBJ1-2	many
CASSLKGAGYEQYF	TGTGCCAGCAGCTTGAAGGGGGCGGGGTACGAGCAGTACTTC	TRBV5-4	NA	TRBJ2-7	many
CASTGETQYF	TGTGCCAGCACCGGAGAGACCCAGTACTTC	TRBV7-9	NA	TRBJ2-5	many
CASSYSFRGSSYDEQFF	TGTGCCAGCAGTTACTCGTTCCGGGGGAGCTCCTACGATGAGCAGTTCTTC	TRBV6-2/TRBV6-3	NA	TRBJ2-1	few
CASSGLRGYSYNEQFF	TGTGCCAGCAGCGGGCTGCGGGGATACTCATACAATGAGCAGTTCTTC	TRBV14	NA	TRBJ2-1	NA
CASSLSRLASGSPLHF	TGTGCCAGCAGCCTTTCGAGATTAGCTTCAGGCTCACCCCTCCACTTT	TRBV6-5	NA	TRBJ1-6	NA
CASCFGLAGGIVDEQLF	TGCGCCAGCTGCTTCGGACTAGCGGGGGGTATAGTTGATGAGCAGCTCTTC	TRBV5-1	TRBD2	TRBJ2-1	NA
CASSFRHRGFYTGELFF	TGTGCCAGCAGTTTCAGGCACAGGGGGTTTTATACCGGGGAGCTGTTTTTT	TRBV12-3/TRBV12-4	TRBD1	TRBJ2-2	NA
CASSSRGQGVEKLFF	TGTGCCAGCAGTTCCCGGGGACAGGGCGTTGAAAAACTGTTTTTT	TRBV12-3/TRBV12-4	TRBD1	TRBJ1-4	few